The TCR beta chain under discussion was sequenced for a study of blood T cell repertoires in COVID-19. The CDR3 spans 12 residues. Germline CDR1 reads WNHNN; CDR2 reads SYGVQD (reference sequence). V gave up 8 bases and J gave up 6 bases, with 14 bases separating them. The protocol was immunoSEQ multiplex PCR, while the TCRdb copy is restricted to in-frame clones and leaves out a portion. In the table there are about 220,000 clones, 85% to 90% of which are singletons. The sequenced sample consisted of PBMCs or T cells enriched from blood (not recorded which). The chain links TRBV10-1 to TRBJ2-7, with a weak D call TRBD2 (6 bases). This clonotype originated in a woman between 18 and 29 years old in a cohort exposed to, infected with or recovered from COVID-19 (not recorded which). The CDR3 protein is CASGPGGGEQYF. The CDR3 region has the DNA TGCGCCAGCGGACCCGGGGGAGGCGAGCAGTACTTC.